The 21 T cell receptor beta chains in this list originate from one sample, sequenced in a study of shared clonotypes between healthy human individuals. TCRdb's table, derived via immunoSEQ multiplex PCR, lists solely in-frame clones and lacks some. The sample carries fewer than 1 million clones, about 96% recorded once. Positive CCR7 selection of CD45RO-negative cells yielded the naive CD8 cells, and terminally differentiated effector memory CD45RA+ cells were excluded. Sequenced material: naive CD8+ T cells sorted from blood. Every receptor here comes from a man aged 25-40 years in good health.

This clone was recorded only once. The same CDR3 arises from other DNA sequences in this sample as well. The rearrangement links TRBV6-5 to TRBJ1-1; 8 nucleotides match TRBD1. The CDR3 runs to 13 residues. The junction had 3 bases not matched to a gene; V was cut back by 5 bases and J by 4 bases. Germline-derived CDR1 and CDR2 are MNHEY and SVGAGI. In nucleotides, the CDR3 is TGTGCCAGCAGTCCTACAGGGGGCACTGAAGCTTTCTTT. Translated: CASSPTGGTEAFF.

DNA of the CDR3: TGCAGCGGAATAACCGGGACTAGCGGGAGGGTTGAGCAGTTCTTC. Protein: CSGITGTSGRVEQFF. The rearrangement uses TRBV29-1 and TRBJ2-1, with 16 positions matching TRBD2. V trimming: 7 bases; J trimming: 9 bases; junction bases outside the gene matches: 9. Germline CDR1 reads SQVTM; CDR2 reads ANQGSEA. This CDR3 contains 15 residues.

The V gene is TRBV28, the J gene TRBJ2-1, with 12 nucleotides matching TRBD2. Germline trimming cut 6 bases from V and 6 bases from J; bases unmatched to any gene: 3. This CDR3 is built from 14 residues. The germline V gene encodes CDR1 MDHEN and CDR2 SYDVKM. The CDR3 here is CASSGLAGTNEQFF. The CDR3 DNA reads as TGTGCCAGCAGCGGACTAGCGGGGACCAATGAGCAGTTCTTC.

The chain recombines TRBV4-2 with TRBJ2-7; 7 bases agree with TRBD2. V trimming: 2 bases; J trimming: 4 bases; junction bases outside the gene matches: 5. CDR1 LGHNA and CDR2 YNFKEQ come from the germline V gene. The CDR3 extends over 14 amino acids. For the CDR3, the DNA is TGTGCCAGCAGCCAACGAACTAGCGCTTACGAGCAGTACTTC. It translates to CASSQRTSAYEQYF.

The chain uses TRBV11-3 and TRBJ2-5, with TRBD2 matching 7 bases. This CDR3 has 14 residues. J was trimmed by 4 bases and V by 2 bases; bases with no gene match: 4. Germline V gene sequence: CDR1 SGHNT, CDR2 YENEEA. CDR3 DNA sequence: TGTGCCAGCAGCTTAAGCCTAGCGGCAGAGACCCAGTACTTC. Protein: CASSLSLAAETQYF.

This clone was detected only a few times. The sample has other DNA sequences that encode this CDR3 too. The chain recombines TRBV7-9 with TRBJ2-7, with D unclear. The CDR3 contains 12 residues. V gave up 1 base and J gave up 0 bases, with 1 base separating them. Germline V lookup: CDR1 SEHNR, CDR2 FQNEAQ (reference sequence). CDR3 coding DNA: TGTGCCAGCAGCTTAGTCTCCTACGAGCAGTACTTC. Residues: CASSLVSYEQYF. Based on the CDR3 plus reference TRBV7-9 and TRBJ2-7, the full variable domain is DTGVSQNPRHKITKRGQNVTFRCDPISEHNRLYWYRQTLGQGPEFLTYFQNEAQLEKSRLLSDRFSAERPKGSFSTLEIQRTEQGDSAMYLCASSLVSYEQYFGPGTRLTVT.

This chain links TRBV6-5 with TRBJ2-7, with 8 bases aligning to TRBD2. The CDR3 is 14 residues long. From germline, CDR1 is MNHEY and CDR2 SVGAGI. The junction had 2 bases not matched to a gene; V was cut back by 0 bases and J by 4 bases. The CDR3 here is CASSYSGGRYEQYF. CDR3 nucleotide sequence: TGTGCCAGCAGTTACTCCGGCGGGAGGTACGAGCAGTACTTC.

The chain's CDR3 is CASSRLGLAYYNEQFF. The CDR3 region has the DNA TGCGCCAGCAGCCGCCTAGGACTAGCTTACTACAATGAGCAGTTCTTC. The chain combines TRBV4-1 with TRBJ2-1; 8 bases map to TRBD2. The CDR3 has 16 residues. J gave up 3 bases and V 4 bases, and 8 bases lay outside the gene matches. Per the germline V gene, CDR1 is MGHRA and CDR2 is YSYEKL.

This chain joins TRBV7-9 and TRBJ2-5, with TRBD2 as a possible D gene (6 bases). This CDR3 has 12 amino acids. Per germline, CDR1 SEHNR and CDR2 FQNEAQ (reference sequence). Trimming took 7 bases from V and 1 from J, leaving 7 bases between them. For the CDR3, the DNA is TGTGCCAGCACGGGGGTCCAAGAGACCCAGTACTTC. Translation: CASTGVQETQYF.

The chain recombines TRBV6-4 with TRBJ2-1; D is unclear. The CDR3 contains 12 residues. Germline V gene sequence: CDR1 MRHNA, CDR2 SNTAGT. Trimming stripped 2 bases from V and 4 bases from J, with 3 bases between. CDR3: CASSDRYNEQFF. The CDR3 DNA is TGTGCCAGCAGTGACCGGTACAATGAGCAGTTCTTC.

The sample holds a few counts of this clone. This rearrangement joins TRBV9 to TRBJ1-2, with D uncertain. Germline V gene data show CDR1 as SGDLS and CDR2 as YYNGEE. Trimming cost V 4 bases and J 3 bases, with 10 bases left between them. The CDR3 extends over 13 amino acids. The CDR3 DNA sequence: TGTGCCAGCAGCCCCTCTTTTGACTATGGCTACACCTTC. Protein product: CASSPSFDYGYTF.

As concerns this clone: Other DNA sequences in this sample translate to the same CDR3. The chain combines TRBV4-1 with TRBJ2-1; no clear D gene. Germline CDR1 reads MGHRA; CDR2 reads YSYEKL. CDR3 length: 12 residues. The germline V and J ends were trimmed by 0 bases and 8 bases, with 5 bases remaining between them. The CDR3 DNA reads as TGCGCCAGCAGCCAAGAAGGGTATGAGCAGTTCTTC. This gives the protein CASSQEGYEQFF.

The chain is built from TRBV30 and TRBJ1-5; D remains ambiguous. The CDR3 has 15 amino acids. Deletions cut 5 bases from V and 0 bases from J, with 14 bases between. The germline V gene has CDR1 GTSNPN and CDR2 SVGIG (reference sequence). The CDR3 region is CAWGSGASSNQPQHF. The CDR3 nucleotides are TGTGCCTGGGGTAGCGGAGCTTCTAGCAATCAGCCCCAGCATTTT. The full variable domain, its missing parts supplied by reference TRBV30 and TRBJ1-5, is SQTIHQWPATLVQPVGSPLSLECTVEGTSNPNLYWYRQAAGRGLQLLFYSVGIGQISSEVPQNLSASRPQDRQFILSSKKLLLSDSGFYLCAWGSGASSNQPQHFGDGTRLSIL.

The rearrangement uses TRBV5-1 and TRBJ1-2; TRBD1 might be the D (6 bases). Germline CDR1 and CDR2: SGHRS and YFSETQ. The CDR3 contains 15 residues. Between the trimmed V and J ends, which lost 4 bases and 4 bases, there was a span of 17 bases. CDR3 nucleotides: TGCGCCAGCAGCGCATTACCCCGGGACATCTATGGCTACACCTTC. It translates to CASSALPRDIYGYTF.

The chain links TRBV4-3 to TRBJ2-2, with 9 bases matching TRBD1. This CDR3 is 14 amino acids long. With V trimmed by 6 bases and J by 7 bases, 6 bases remained unmatched. CDR1 and CDR2 (germline): LGHNA, YSLEER. For the CDR3, the DNA is TGCGCCAGCAGATCGGGACAGGGTATCGGGGAGCTGTTTTTT. Protein: CASRSGQGIGELFF.

The rearrangement uses TRBV6-1 and TRBJ2-1; D gene ambiguous. V was pared by 6 bases and J by 4 bases, with 4 bases between. The CDR3 runs to 11 residues. Germline assignment: CDR1 MNHNS and CDR2 SASEGT. The chain's CDR3 is CASRQYNEQFF. The CDR3 coding sequence is TGTGCCAGCAGGCAATACAATGAGCAGTTCTTC.

This chain connects TRBV7-6 to TRBJ2-2; 11 bases are a match to TRBD1. In germline, CDR1 is SGHVS, CDR2 FNYEAQ. The CDR3 covers 20 residues. V shed 2 bases and J 3 bases; nucleotides not matched to a gene: 14. CDR3 sequence reads: CASSLPLRTGGSSDTGELFF. The CDR3 DNA reads TGTGCCAGCAGCTTACCCCTCAGGACAGGGGGCTCATCGGACACCGGGGAGCTGTTTTTT.

The V call is TRBV5-5, the J call TRBJ1-5, with 12 nucleotides matching TRBD1. The CDR3 is 16 residues long. Germline lookup yields CDR1 SGHKS and CDR2 YYEKEE (reference sequence). J lost 6 bases, V lost 4 bases, and 8 bases had no gene match. DNA for the CDR3: TGTGCCAGCAGCGAAGGGGGACAGGGGGCCTTTCAGCCCCAGCATTTT. It encodes CASSEGGQGAFQPQHF. The full variable domain, its missing parts supplied by reference TRBV5-5 and TRBJ1-5, is DAGVTQSPTHLIKTRGQQVTLRCSPISGHKSVSWYQQVLGQGPQFIFQYYEKEERGRGNFPDRFSARQFPNYSSELNVNALLLGDSALYLCASSEGGQGAFQPQHFGDGTRLSIL.

This clone was detected once. This chain joins TRBV5-4 and TRBJ1-1; D is perhaps TRBD1 (5 bases). Per the germline V gene, CDR1 is SGHNT and CDR2 is YYREEE (reference sequence). This CDR3 has 11 residues. V was cut by 8 bases and J by 6 bases, with 11 bases left in between. CDR3 sequence: CASEGRSEAFF. For the CDR3, the DNA is TGTGCCAGTGAGGGGAGGTCTGAAGCTTTCTTT.

The V and J genes are TRBV19 and TRBJ1-1, with 10 bases fitting TRBD1. Looked up from germline, CDR1 is LNHDA and CDR2 is SQIVND (reference sequence). V lost 6 bases, J lost 1 base, and 5 bases stayed unmatched. The CDR3 is 15 residues long. CDR3 protein: CASSGTGAQNTEAFF. In DNA form, the CDR3 reads TGTGCCAGTAGCGGGACAGGGGCACAGAACACTGAAGCTTTCTTT.

The genes are TRBV11-2 and TRBJ2-7, with D possibly being TRBD1 (5 bases). The CDR3 extends over 13 amino acids. V lost 9 bases and J 2 bases, leaving 14 bases between the germline ends. The germline V gene has CDR1 SGHAT and CDR2 FQNNGV. CDR3 loop: CASNPQETYEQYF. CDR3 bases: TGTGCCAGTAATCCACAGGAAACCTACGAGCAGTACTTC.